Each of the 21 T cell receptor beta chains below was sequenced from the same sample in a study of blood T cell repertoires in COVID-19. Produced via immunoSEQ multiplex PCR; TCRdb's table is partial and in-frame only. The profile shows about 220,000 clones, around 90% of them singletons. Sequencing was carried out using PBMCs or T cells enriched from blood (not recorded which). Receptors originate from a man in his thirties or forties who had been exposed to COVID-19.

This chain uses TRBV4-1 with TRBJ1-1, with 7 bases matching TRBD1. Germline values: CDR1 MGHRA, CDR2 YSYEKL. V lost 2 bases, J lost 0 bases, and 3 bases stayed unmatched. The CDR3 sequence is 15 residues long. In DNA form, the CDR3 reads TGCGCCAGCAGCCAACAACAGGGGATGAACACTGAAGCTTTCTTT. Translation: CASSQQQGMNTEAFF.

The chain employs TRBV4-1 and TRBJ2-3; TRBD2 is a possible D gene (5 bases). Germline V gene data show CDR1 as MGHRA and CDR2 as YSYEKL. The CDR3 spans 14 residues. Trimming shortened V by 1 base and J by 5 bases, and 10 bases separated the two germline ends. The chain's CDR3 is CASSQVGSEDTQYF. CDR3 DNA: TGCGCCAGCAGCCAAGTGGGGAGCGAAGATACGCAGTATTTT.

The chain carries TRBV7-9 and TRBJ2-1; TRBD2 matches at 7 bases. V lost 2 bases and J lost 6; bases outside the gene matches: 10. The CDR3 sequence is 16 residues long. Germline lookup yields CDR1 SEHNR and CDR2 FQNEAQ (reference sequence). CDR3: CASSLWGAGLVNEQFF. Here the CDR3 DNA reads TGTGCCAGCAGCTTATGGGGAGCGGGGCTAGTCAATGAGCAGTTCTTC. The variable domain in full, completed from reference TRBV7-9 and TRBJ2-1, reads DTGVSQNPRHKITKRGQNVTFRCDPISEHNRLYWYRQTLGQGPEFLTYFQNEAQLEKSRLLSDRFSAERPKGSFSTLEIQRTEQGDSAMYLCASSLWGAGLVNEQFFGPGTRLTVL.

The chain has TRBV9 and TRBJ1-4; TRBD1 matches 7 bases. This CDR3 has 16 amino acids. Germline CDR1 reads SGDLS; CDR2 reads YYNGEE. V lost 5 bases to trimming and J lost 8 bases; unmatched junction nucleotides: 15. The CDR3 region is CASSSKGYDRDEKLFF. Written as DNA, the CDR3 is TGTGCCAGCAGTTCCAAGGGGTATGACAGGGACGAAAAACTGTTTTTT.

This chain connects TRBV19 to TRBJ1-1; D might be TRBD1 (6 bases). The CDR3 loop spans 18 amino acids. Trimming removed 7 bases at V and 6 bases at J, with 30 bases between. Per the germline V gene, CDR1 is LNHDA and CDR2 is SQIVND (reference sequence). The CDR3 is CASIGPQDRPPWGAEAFF. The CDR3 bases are TGTGCCAGTATAGGACCCCAGGACAGACCTCCCTGGGGCGCTGAAGCTTTCTTT.

The CDR3 bases are TGTGCCAGCAGCTTAGGGGGAGGAAGAAACCCCTACGAGCAGTACTTC. Translated: CASSLGGGRNPYEQYF. The rearrangement uses TRBV7-9 and TRBJ2-7, with D perhaps TRBD2 (6 bases). From germline, CDR1 is SEHNR and CDR2 FQNEAQ (reference sequence). The length of the CDR3 is 16 residues. V shed 1 base and J shed 2 bases, with 15 bases lying between them.

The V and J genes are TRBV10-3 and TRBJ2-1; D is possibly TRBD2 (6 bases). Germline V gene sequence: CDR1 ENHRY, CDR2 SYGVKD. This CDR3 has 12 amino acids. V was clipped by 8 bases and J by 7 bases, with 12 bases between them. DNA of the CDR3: TGTGCCATCGCCGGGGGTTTGAATGAGCAGTTCTTC. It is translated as CAIAGGLNEQFF.

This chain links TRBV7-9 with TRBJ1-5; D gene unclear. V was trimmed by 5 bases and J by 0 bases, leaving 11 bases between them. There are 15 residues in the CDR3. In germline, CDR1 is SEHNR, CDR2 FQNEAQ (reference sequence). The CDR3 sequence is CASSQDAGSNQPQHF. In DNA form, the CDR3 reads TGTGCCAGCAGCCAAGACGCGGGTAGCAATCAGCCCCAGCATTTT.

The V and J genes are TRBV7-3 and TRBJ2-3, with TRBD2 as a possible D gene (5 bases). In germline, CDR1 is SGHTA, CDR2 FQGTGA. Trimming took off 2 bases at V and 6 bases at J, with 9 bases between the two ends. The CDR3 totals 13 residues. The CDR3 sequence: CASSLLGGDTQYF. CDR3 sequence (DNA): TGTGCCAGCAGCTTATTAGGCGGGGATACGCAGTATTTT.

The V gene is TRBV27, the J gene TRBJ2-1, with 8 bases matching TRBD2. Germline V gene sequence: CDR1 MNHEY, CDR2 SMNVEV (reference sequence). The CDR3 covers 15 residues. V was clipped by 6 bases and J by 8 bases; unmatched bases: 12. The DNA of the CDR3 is TGTGCCAGCAGCCCACCGGGACTAGAAGGGGATGAGCAGTTCTTC. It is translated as CASSPPGLEGDEQFF.

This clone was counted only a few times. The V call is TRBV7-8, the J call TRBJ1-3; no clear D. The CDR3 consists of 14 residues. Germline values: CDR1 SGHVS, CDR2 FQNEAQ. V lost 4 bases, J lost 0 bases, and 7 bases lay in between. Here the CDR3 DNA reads TGTGCCAGCAGCTCGACTAGCTCTGGAAACACCATATATTTT. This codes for CASSSTSSGNTIYF.

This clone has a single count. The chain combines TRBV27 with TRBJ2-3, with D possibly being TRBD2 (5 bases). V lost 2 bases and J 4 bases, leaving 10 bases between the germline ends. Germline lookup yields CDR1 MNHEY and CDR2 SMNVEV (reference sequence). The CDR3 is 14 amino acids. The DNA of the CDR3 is TGTGCCAGCAGTTTAACCGGGAACCCAGATACGCAGTATTTT. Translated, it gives CASSLTGNPDTQYF.

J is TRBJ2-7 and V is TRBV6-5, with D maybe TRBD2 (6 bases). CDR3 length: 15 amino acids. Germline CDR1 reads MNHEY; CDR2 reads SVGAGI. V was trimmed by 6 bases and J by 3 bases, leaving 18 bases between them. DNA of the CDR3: TGTGCCAGCAGCCTCTATCAGGGAGGTGGCTACGAGCAGTACTTC. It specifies CASSLYQGGGYEQYF.

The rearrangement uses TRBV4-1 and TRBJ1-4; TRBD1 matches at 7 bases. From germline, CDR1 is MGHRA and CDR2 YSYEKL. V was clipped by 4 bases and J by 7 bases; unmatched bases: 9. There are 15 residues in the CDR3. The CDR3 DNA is TGCGCCAGCAGCCGAAGGGACAGTCTAGTTGAAAAACTGTTTTTT. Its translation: CASSRRDSLVEKLFF.

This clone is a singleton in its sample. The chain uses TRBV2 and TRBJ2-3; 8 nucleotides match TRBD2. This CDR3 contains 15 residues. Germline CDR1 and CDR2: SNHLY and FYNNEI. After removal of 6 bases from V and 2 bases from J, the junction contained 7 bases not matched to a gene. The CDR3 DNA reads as TGTGCCAGCAGAGTACTAGCGGAGCTCACAGATACGCAGTATTTT. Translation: CASRVLAELTDTQYF.

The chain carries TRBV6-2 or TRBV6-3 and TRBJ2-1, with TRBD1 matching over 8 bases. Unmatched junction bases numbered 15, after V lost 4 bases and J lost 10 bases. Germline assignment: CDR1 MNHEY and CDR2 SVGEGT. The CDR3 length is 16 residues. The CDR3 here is CASSLPGTGSHGEQFF. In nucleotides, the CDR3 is TGTGCCAGCAGTTTACCCGGGACAGGATCCCACGGGGAGCAGTTCTTC.

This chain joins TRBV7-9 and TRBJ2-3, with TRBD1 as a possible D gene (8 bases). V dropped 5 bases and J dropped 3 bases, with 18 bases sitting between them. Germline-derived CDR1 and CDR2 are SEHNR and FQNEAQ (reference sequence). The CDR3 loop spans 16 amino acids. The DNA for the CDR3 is TGTGCCAGCAGCACAAGGACAGGGAGGGGAACAGATACGCAGTATTTT. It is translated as CASSTRTGRGTDTQYF.

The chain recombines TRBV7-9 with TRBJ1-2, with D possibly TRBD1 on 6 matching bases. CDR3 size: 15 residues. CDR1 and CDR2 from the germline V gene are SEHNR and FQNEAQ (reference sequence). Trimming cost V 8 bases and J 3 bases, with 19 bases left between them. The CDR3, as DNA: TGTGCCAGCGGGGGGGCCAGCCCACCCCACTATGGCTACACCTTC. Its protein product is CASGGASPPHYGYTF.

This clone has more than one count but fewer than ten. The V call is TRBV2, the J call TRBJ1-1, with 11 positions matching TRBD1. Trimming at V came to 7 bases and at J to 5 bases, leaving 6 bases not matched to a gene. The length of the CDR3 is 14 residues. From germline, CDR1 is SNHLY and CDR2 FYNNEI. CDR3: CASNRDRGGTEAFF. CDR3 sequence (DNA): TGTGCCAGCAATCGGGACAGGGGGGGAACTGAAGCTTTCTTT. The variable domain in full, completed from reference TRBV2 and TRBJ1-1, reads EPEVTQTPSHQVTQMGQEVILRCVPISNHLYFYWYRQILGQKVEFLVSFYNNEISEKSEIFDDQFSVERPDGSNFTLKIRSTKLEDSAMYFCASNRDRGGTEAFFGQGTRLTVV.

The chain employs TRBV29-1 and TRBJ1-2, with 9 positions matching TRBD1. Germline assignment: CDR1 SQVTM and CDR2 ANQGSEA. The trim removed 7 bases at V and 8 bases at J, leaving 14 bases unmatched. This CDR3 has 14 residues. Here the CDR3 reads CSADGPGTGQGYTF. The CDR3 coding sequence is TGCAGCGCCGACGGGCCAGGGACAGGGCAGGGCTACACCTTC.

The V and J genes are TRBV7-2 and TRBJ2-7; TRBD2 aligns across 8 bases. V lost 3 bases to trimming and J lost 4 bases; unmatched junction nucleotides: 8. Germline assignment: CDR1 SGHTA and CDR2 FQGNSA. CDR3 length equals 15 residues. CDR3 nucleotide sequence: TGTGCCAGCAGCTTTAGAGCGGGGGTCGGTTACGAGCAGTACTTC. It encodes CASSFRAGVGYEQYF.